This T cell receptor beta chain was documented in a study of radiation and T cells in renal cell carcinoma. The sample's time point: blood 4 weeks post-SBRT, at nephrectomy. Treatment defined: 15 Gy SBRT to primary tumor, nephrectomy 4 weeks later. Profiled with immunoSEQ multiplex PCR; TCRdb holds only in-frame clones, not every one. The table shows about 78,000 clones, with nearly 90% occurring only once. Germline CDR1 SGDLS, CDR2 YYNGEE. The V and J ends lost 5 bases and 5 bases, in that order; junction bases with no gene match: 12. The CDR3 is 16 amino acids. This chain links TRBV9 with TRBJ2-2; 7 bases fit TRBD2. Sequenced material: blood, taken from a patient whose treatment included radiotherapy and nephrectomy. This TCR came from a woman in her 70s with renal cell carcinoma. The CDR3 loop reads CASRPNPSGLTGELFF. The CDR3 DNA follows: TGTGCCAGCAGGCCTAACCCATCGGGACTAACCGGGGAGCTGTTTTTT.